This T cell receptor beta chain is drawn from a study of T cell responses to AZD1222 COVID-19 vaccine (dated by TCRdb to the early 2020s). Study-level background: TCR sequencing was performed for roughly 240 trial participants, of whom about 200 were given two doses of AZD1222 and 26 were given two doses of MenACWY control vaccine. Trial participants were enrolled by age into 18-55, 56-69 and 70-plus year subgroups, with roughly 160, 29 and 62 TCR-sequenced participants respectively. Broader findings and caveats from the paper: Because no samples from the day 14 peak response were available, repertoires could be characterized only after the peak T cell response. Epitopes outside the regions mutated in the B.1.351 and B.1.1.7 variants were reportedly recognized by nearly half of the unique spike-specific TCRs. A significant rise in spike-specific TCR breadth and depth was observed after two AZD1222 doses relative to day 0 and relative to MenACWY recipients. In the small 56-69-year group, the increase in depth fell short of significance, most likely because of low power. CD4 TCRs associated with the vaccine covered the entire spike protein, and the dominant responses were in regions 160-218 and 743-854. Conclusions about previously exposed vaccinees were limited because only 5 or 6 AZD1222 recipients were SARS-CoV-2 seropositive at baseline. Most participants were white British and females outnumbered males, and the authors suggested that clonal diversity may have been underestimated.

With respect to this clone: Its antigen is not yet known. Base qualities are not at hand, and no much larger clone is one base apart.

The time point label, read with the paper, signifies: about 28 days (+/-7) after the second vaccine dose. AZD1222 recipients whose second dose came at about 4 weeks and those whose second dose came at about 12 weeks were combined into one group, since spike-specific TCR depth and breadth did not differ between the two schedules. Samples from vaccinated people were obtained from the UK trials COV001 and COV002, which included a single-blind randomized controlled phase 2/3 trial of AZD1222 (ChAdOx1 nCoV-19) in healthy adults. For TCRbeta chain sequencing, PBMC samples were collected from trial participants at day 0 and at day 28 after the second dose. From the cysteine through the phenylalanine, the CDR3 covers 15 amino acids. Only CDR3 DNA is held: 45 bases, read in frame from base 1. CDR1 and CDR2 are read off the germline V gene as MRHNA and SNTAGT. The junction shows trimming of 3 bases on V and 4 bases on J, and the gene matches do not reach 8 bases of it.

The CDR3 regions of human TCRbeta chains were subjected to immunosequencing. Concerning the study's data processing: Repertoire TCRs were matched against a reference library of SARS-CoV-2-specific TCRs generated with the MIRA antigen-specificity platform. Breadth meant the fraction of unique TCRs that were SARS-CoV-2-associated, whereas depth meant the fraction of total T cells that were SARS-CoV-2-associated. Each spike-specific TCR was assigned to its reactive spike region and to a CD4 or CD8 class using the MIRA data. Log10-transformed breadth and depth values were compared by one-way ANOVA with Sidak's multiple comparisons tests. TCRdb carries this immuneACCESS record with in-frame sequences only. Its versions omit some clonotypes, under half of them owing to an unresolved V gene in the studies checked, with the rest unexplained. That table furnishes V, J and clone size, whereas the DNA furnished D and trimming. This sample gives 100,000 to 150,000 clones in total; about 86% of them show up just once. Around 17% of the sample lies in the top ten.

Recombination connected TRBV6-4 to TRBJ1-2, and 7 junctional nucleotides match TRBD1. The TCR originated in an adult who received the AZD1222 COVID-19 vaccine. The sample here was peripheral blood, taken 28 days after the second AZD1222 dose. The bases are TGTGCCAGCAGTGAATCAGGGGGAGGTAGCTATGGCTACACCTTC. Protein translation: CASSESGGGSYGYTF.